This TCR beta chain was observed in a study of blood T cell repertoires in COVID-19. The overall study: The analysed material was cDNA or gDNA that came from T cells, B-cell-depleted T cells, or PBMCs.

V shed 7 bases, J shed 7 bases, and the junction held 13 bases outside the gene matches. CDR3 size: 15 residues. Germline values: CDR1 MNHEY, CDR2 SVGAGI. Profiling relied on immunoSEQ multiplex PCR, and the TCRdb table lists in-frame clones only, not all of them. The table lists fewer than 250,000 clones, 84% of them singletons. This rearrangement joins TRBV6-5 to TRBJ1-1; 9 positions match TRBD1. The receptor was derived from a woman in her fifties or sixties with active or convalescent COVID-19. The sequenced material came from peripheral blood. This CDR3 is CASILRGTGIIEAFF. The CDR3 DNA reads as TGTGCCAGCATCCTACGAGGGACAGGGATAATTGAAGCTTTCTTT.